This TCR beta chain was observed in a study of blood T cell repertoires in COVID-19 (dated by TCRdb to the early 2020s). In terms of the full investigation: The collaborator samples originated in the United States, Italy and Spain and spanned the acute and convalescent phases of COVID-19. The repertoires were released in a freely available public database intended as a resource for research on the immune response to SARS-CoV-2. The prospective study material was composed of cDNA or gDNA derived from T cells, B-cell-depleted T cells, or PBMCs. Samples came from the ongoing ImmuneRACE study (first 160 participants) plus 1,254 subjects from 6 global collaborators. Where available, HLA class I and class II types were taken from metadata supplied by the sample provider and were not determined by assay-based typing. Deeply sampled blood TCRbeta repertoires from subjects exposed to, actively infected with, or recovered from COVID-19 were included in the dataset. Nearly every sample came with metadata listing a de-identified subject ID, COVID-19 status, age in years and sex.

Collaborating institutions collected whole blood in K2EDTA tubes following their own protocols. Collaborator samples were shipped for TCRbeta analysis as frozen whole blood, isolated PBMCs, or DNA extracted from either sample type. This clone was seen just once. This receptor's antigen is unknown. Base-call qualities are not available, and no considerably larger clone is one nucleotide away. The immunoSEQ Assay, a bias-controlled multiplex PCR, was used to amplify TCRbeta CDR3 regions from genomic DNA. From the authors' description of their analysis: The number of nucleated cells in each sample was estimated from the amplification of reference gene primers within the assay. Sequence reads were collapsed and filtered to measure the absolute abundance of every unique TCRbeta CDR3 rearrangement. For each sample, productive Simpson clonality was calculated as the square root of Simpson's diversity index across productive rearrangements. TCRdb obtained this table from immuneACCESS and retained in-frame rearrangements with V and J assigned. These tables miss some clones; where compared with another copy, unresolved V genes account for less than half of the shortfall, and the remainder is unexplained. From that table come the V and J calls and clone size; the DNA was used to work out D and trimming. The sample table lists about 97,000 clones, approximately 92% of them with a count of one. Approximately 5.7% of the sample rests with the top ten.

What the research found in general, with its limitations: Clinical and demographic metadata were provided uncurated, with the amount varying by source and participant.

Trimming removed 2 bases from V and 6 bases from J; the gene matches leave 6 bases unexplained. CDR1 and CDR2 were assigned from the germline V gene as MDHEN and SYDVKM. The CDR3 starts with the cysteine, ends with the phenylalanine, and has 15 residues. The DNA shown is the 45-base CDR3, in frame from base 1. Input material: peripheral blood. The receptor was isolated from a man over 45 with active COVID-19. Here the chain combines TRBV28 and TRBJ2-3; TRBD2 aligns with 9 central bases. In nucleotides, the sequence is TGTGCCAGCAGTTTAAGAAGCGGGAGGTCGGATACGCAGTATTTT. Its amino acids are CASSLRSGRSDTQYF.